Included here is one TCR beta chain sequence, with context. Its specificity is not known. The data were taken from a study of T cell responses to AZD1222 COVID-19 vaccine. About the research overall: Pooling was applied to second doses at about 4 or about 12 weeks.

TCRdb's copy holds only in-frame clones and misses some; the assay was immunoSEQ multiplex PCR. This sample has 90,000 to 150,000 clones; more than 75% occur once, and the top ten carry under 4.5%. The length of the CDR3 is 16 residues. In germline, CDR1 is SGHTA, CDR2 FQGTGA. V shed 6 bases, J shed 3 bases, and the junction held 10 bases outside the gene matches. Broader study findings: Vaccine-associated CD4 TCRs spanned spike, dominant at 160-218 and 743-854. No day 14 peak samples; only post-peak repertoires were characterized. Among AZD1222 vaccinees, only 5 to 7 were seropositive at baseline.

The chain uses TRBV7-3 and TRBJ1-5; 8 nucleotides align to TRBD1. The clonotype comes from an adult in good health. This material consisted of peripheral blood, taken on day 0 of AZD1222 vaccination. The CDR3 sequence: CASRTYRGCNNQPQHF. CDR3 nucleotides: TGTGCCAGCAGGACATACAGGGGGTGCAACAATCAGCCCCAGCATTTT.